The clone carrying this T cell receptor beta chain was detected many times. These data come from a study of spatial heterogeneity in lung cancer. TCRdb analysed the 5' RACE reads with MiXCR anew, one entry per CDR3 protein. The repertoire holds around 6,000 distinct CDR3 sequences, around 13% seen once, with approximately 15% in the top ten. As for time point: sample taken at primary tumor resection. Whole RNA obtained from tumor, nontumor lung or frozen PBMC underwent sequencing without sorting. The CDR3 spans 13 residues. CDR1 is SGHRS and CDR2 is YFSETQ in the germline V gene. Trimming stripped 4 bases from V and 7 bases from J, with 11 bases between.

The material was normal lung tissue next to the tumor, obtained at surgery. The chain carries TRBV5-1 and TRBJ2-2; D is possibly TRBD2 (5 bases). The origin of this receptor is a male donor with early-stage non-small cell lung cancer. CDR3: CASSPGFHGELFF. CDR3 bases: TGCGCCAGCAGCCCGGGGTTCCACGGGGAGCTGTTTTTT. Full variable domain (remainder filled in from reference TRBV5-1 and TRBJ2-2): KAGVTQTPRYLIKTRGQQVTLSCSPISGHRSVSWYQQTPGQGLQFLFEYFSETQRNKGNFPGRFSGRQFSNSRSEMNVSTLELGDSALYLCASSPGFHGELFFGEGSRLTVL.